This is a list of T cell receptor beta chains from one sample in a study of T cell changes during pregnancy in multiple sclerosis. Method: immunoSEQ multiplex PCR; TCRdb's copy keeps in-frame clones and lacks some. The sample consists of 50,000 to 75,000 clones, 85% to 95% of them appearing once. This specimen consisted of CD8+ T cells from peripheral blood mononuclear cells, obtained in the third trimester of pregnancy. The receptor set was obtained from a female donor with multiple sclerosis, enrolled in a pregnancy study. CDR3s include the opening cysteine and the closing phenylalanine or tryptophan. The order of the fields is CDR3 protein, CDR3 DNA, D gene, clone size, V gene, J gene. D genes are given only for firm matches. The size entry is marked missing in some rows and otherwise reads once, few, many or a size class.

CDR3aa: CASSRFYTGGSDQPQHF
CDR3nt: TGCGCCAGCAGCCGATTCTATACGGGGGGTTCGGATCAGCCCCAGCATTTT
d_gene: .
abundance: .
v_gene: TRBV4-1
j_gene: TRBJ1-5

CDR3aa: CASSFRGAGANVLTF
CDR3nt: TGTGCCAGCAGTTTCAGGGGAGCAGGGGCCAACGTCCTGACTTTC
d_gene: .
abundance: .
v_gene: TRBV27
j_gene: TRBJ2-6

CDR3aa: CASSVGGAKNIQYF
CDR3nt: TGTGCCAGCAGCGTTGGGGGGGCCAAAAACATTCAGTACTTC
d_gene: .
abundance: .
v_gene: TRBV13
j_gene: TRBJ2-4

CDR3aa: CASSLARTGGYDEQFF
CDR3nt: TGTGCCAGCAGCTTAGCGAGGACAGGGGGCTATGATGAGCAGTTCTTC
d_gene: TRBD1
abundance: .
v_gene: TRBV7-9
j_gene: TRBJ2-1

CDR3aa: CSVEASNYGYTF
CDR3nt: TGCAGCGTTGAGGCTAGTAACTATGGCTACACCTTC
d_gene: .
abundance: .
v_gene: TRBV29-1
j_gene: TRBJ1-2

CDR3aa: CASSSGLAVYNEQFF
CDR3nt: TGTGCCAGCAGTTCGGGACTAGCGGTCTACAATGAGCAGTTCTTC
d_gene: TRBD2
abundance: once
v_gene: TRBV27
j_gene: TRBJ2-1

CDR3aa: CACLITGSVSYNEQFF
CDR3nt: TGTGCCTGTCTTATTACAGGGTCGGTTTCCTACAATGAGCAGTTCTTC
d_gene: .
abundance: .
v_gene: TRBV30
j_gene: TRBJ2-1

CDR3aa: CASSEVRDYTEAFF
CDR3nt: TGTGCCAGCAGTGAGGTGCGGGACTACACTGAAGCTTTCTTT
d_gene: .
abundance: .
v_gene: TRBV6-1
j_gene: TRBJ1-1

CDR3aa: CASGLLTLRGESTDTQYF
CDR3nt: TGTGCTAGTGGTTTGTTGACTCTTCGGGGGGAGAGCACAGATACGCAGTATTTT
d_gene: TRBD2
abundance: .
v_gene: TRBV12-5
j_gene: TRBJ2-3

CDR3aa: CASSYLAGTDTQYF
CDR3nt: TGTGCCAGCAGTTACCTAGCGGGAACAGATACGCAGTATTTT
d_gene: TRBD2
abundance: .
v_gene: TRBV6-5
j_gene: TRBJ2-3

CDR3aa: CASSPPNTEAFF
CDR3nt: TGTGCCAGCAGCCCCCCTAACACTGAAGCTTTCTTT
d_gene: .
abundance: .
v_gene: TRBV9
j_gene: TRBJ1-1

CDR3aa: CASSFLELAMADTQYF
CDR3nt: TGTGCCAGCAGCTTTTTGGAACTAGCGATGGCAGATACGCAGTATTTT
d_gene: TRBD2
abundance: once
v_gene: TRBV7-6
j_gene: TRBJ2-3

CDR3aa: CASSLGLHNEQFF
CDR3nt: TGTGCCAGCAGCTTAGGACTCCACAATGAGCAGTTCTTC
d_gene: .
abundance: .
v_gene: TRBV7-9
j_gene: TRBJ2-1

CDR3aa: CASKEIGQGVEKLFF
CDR3nt: TGTGCCAGCAAAGAGATCGGACAGGGTGTTGAAAAACTGTTTTTT
d_gene: TRBD1
abundance: .
v_gene: TRBV27
j_gene: TRBJ1-4

CDR3aa: CASSRRGVEREGSYNEQFF
CDR3nt: TGCGCCAGTAGTAGGAGGGGAGTGGAACGGGAGGGAAGCTACAATGAGCAGTTCTTC
d_gene: TRBD2
abundance: .
v_gene: TRBV5-1
j_gene: TRBJ2-1

CDR3aa: CASGDVQGLTDTQYF
CDR3nt: TGTGCCAGTGGAGACGTTCAGGGGCTCACAGATACGCAGTATTTT
d_gene: .
abundance: .
v_gene: TRBV19
j_gene: TRBJ2-3

CDR3aa: CASSEQQGYEQYF
CDR3nt: TGTGCCAGCAGTGAACAACAGGGATACGAGCAGTACTTC
d_gene: .
abundance: .
v_gene: TRBV27
j_gene: TRBJ2-7

CDR3aa: CASSTSTGNSYEQYF
CDR3nt: TGTGCCAGCAGCACCTCGACAGGGAATTCCTACGAGCAGTACTTC
d_gene: TRBD1
abundance: .
v_gene: TRBV7-9
j_gene: TRBJ2-7

CDR3aa: CASSLREGQETQYF
CDR3nt: TGTGCCAGTTCTTTACGGGAGGGACAAGAGACCCAGTACTTC
d_gene: TRBD2
abundance: .
v_gene: TRBV19
j_gene: TRBJ2-5

CDR3aa: CASSLAGKPAEAFF
CDR3nt: TGCGCCAGCAGCTTGGCCGGGAAGCCCGCTGAAGCTTTCTTT
d_gene: .
abundance: .
v_gene: TRBV5-1
j_gene: TRBJ1-1

CDR3aa: CASSPQGTGNTEAFF
CDR3nt: TGTGCCAGCAGCCCACAGGGGACTGGGAACACTGAAGCTTTCTTT
d_gene: TRBD1
abundance: once
v_gene: TRBV6-5
j_gene: TRBJ1-1

CDR3aa: CASSVGTGEQFF
CDR3nt: TGTGCCAGCAGCGTAGGGACTGGAGAGCAGTTCTTC
d_gene: .
abundance: .
v_gene: TRBV9
j_gene: TRBJ2-1

CDR3aa: CASSLGLGTAGGNTGELFF
CDR3nt: TGTGCCAGCAGCTTAGGCCTTGGTACAGCGGGAGGGAACACCGGGGAGCTGTTTTTT
d_gene: TRBD2
abundance: .
v_gene: TRBV13
j_gene: TRBJ2-2

CDR3aa: CASSFSVLYGYTF
CDR3nt: TGTGCCAGCAGTTTCTCTGTCCTCTATGGCTACACCTTC
d_gene: .
abundance: .
v_gene: TRBV27
j_gene: TRBJ1-2

CDR3aa: CASSQSSGGRTYEQYF
CDR3nt: TGCGCCAGCAGCCAATCTAGCGGGGGACGAACCTACGAGCAGTACTTC
d_gene: TRBD2
abundance: .
v_gene: TRBV4-3
j_gene: TRBJ2-7

CDR3aa: CASSVGSGVAGELFF
CDR3nt: TGTGCCAGCAGCGTAGGGTCGGGGGTGGCCGGGGAGCTGTTTTTT
d_gene: .
abundance: once
v_gene: TRBV9
j_gene: TRBJ2-2

CDR3aa: CASSYSIRDTDYGYTF
CDR3nt: TGTGCCAGCAGTTACTCCATCCGGGACACTGACTATGGCTACACCTTC
d_gene: .
abundance: .
v_gene: TRBV6-6
j_gene: TRBJ1-2

CDR3aa: CASRDSYEAFF
CDR3nt: TGTGCCAGCAGAGACAGCTATGAAGCTTTCTTT
d_gene: .
abundance: .
v_gene: TRBV6-1
j_gene: TRBJ1-1

CDR3aa: CASSEVAGGGFGMQYF
CDR3nt: TGTGCCAGCAGTGAAGTAGCGGGAGGGGGGTTCGGTATGCAGTATTTT
d_gene: TRBD2
abundance: .
v_gene: TRBV2
j_gene: TRBJ2-3

CDR3aa: CASIGTGSGGAFF
CDR3nt: TGCGCCAGCATTGGGACAGGGAGTGGGGGAGCTTTCTTT
d_gene: TRBD1
abundance: .
v_gene: TRBV5-1
j_gene: TRBJ1-1

CDR3aa: CAWSKTGNQPQHF
CDR3nt: TGTGCCTGGTCTAAGACGGGAAATCAGCCCCAGCATTTT
d_gene: .
abundance: .
v_gene: TRBV30
j_gene: TRBJ1-5

CDR3aa: CASSFGSSYEQYF
CDR3nt: TGCGCCAGCAGCTTCGGTAGCTCCTACGAGCAGTACTTC
d_gene: .
abundance: .
v_gene: TRBV5-1
j_gene: TRBJ2-7

CDR3aa: CASSLRLAGVEQYF
CDR3nt: TGTGCCAGCAGTTTACGGCTAGCGGGAGTTGAGCAGTACTTC
d_gene: TRBD2
abundance: .
v_gene: TRBV27
j_gene: TRBJ2-7

CDR3aa: CASSPGNTGELFF
CDR3nt: TGTGCCAGCAGCCCAGGAAACACCGGGGAGCTGTTTTTT
d_gene: .
abundance: .
v_gene: TRBV5-6
j_gene: TRBJ2-2

CDR3aa: CHTGGENTEAFF
CDR3nt: TGTCATACGGGGGGTGAGAACACTGAAGCTTTCTTT
d_gene: .
abundance: .
v_gene: TRBV15
j_gene: TRBJ1-1

CDR3aa: CASSQYSYSPKADTQYF
CDR3nt: TGTGCCAGCAGCCAATATTCCTACAGCCCGAAGGCAGATACGCAGTATTTT
d_gene: .
abundance: .
v_gene: TRBV16
j_gene: TRBJ2-3

CDR3aa: CASSKPGRTGERHNWETQYF
CDR3nt: TGTGCCAGCAGCAAGCCCGGCCGGACAGGGGAGAGGCATAATTGGGAGACCCAGTACTTC
d_gene: .
abundance: .
v_gene: TRBV21-1
j_gene: TRBJ2-5

CDR3aa: CASSFRQGARGEQYF
CDR3nt: TGTGCCAGCAGCTTTCGACAGGGAGCCAGGGGCGAGCAGTACTTC
d_gene: .
abundance: .
v_gene: TRBV21-1
j_gene: TRBJ2-7

CDR3aa: CASSHTRAGANTGELFF
CDR3nt: TGTGCCAGCAGCCATACGAGGGCAGGGGCGAACACCGGGGAGCTGTTTTTT
d_gene: .
abundance: .
v_gene: TRBV7-8
j_gene: TRBJ2-2

CDR3aa: CATSRPQDRQRYGYTF
CDR3nt: TGTGCCACCAGCAGGCCCCAGGACAGACAAAGATATGGCTACACCTTC
d_gene: .
abundance: once
v_gene: TRBV15
j_gene: TRBJ1-2

CDR3aa: CASSIGGNEQFF
CDR3nt: TGTGCCAGTAGTATTGGCGGGAATGAGCAGTTCTTC
d_gene: .
abundance: .
v_gene: TRBV19
j_gene: TRBJ2-1